Each of the 10 T cell receptor beta chains below was sequenced from the same sample in a study of blood T cell repertoires in COVID-19. TCRdb's copy holds only in-frame clones and misses some; the assay was immunoSEQ multiplex PCR. The sample shows 240,000 or so clones, over 80% of them seen only once. Sequenced: PBMCs or T cells enriched from blood (not recorded which). These TCRs come from a man aged 50 to 59 who had been exposed to COVID-19.

The chain has TRBV2 and TRBJ2-2; D unclear. CDR1 and CDR2 (germline): SNHLY, FYNNEI. Trimming took off 4 bases at V and 6 bases at J, with 6 bases between the two ends. The CDR3 contains 12 residues. CDR3 nucleotide sequence: TGTGCCAGCAGTGTACATGCCGGGGAGCTGTTTTTT. Translated: CASSVHAGELFF.

The V and J genes are TRBV14 and TRBJ1-6, with no clear D. The CDR3 is 14 residues long. Germline CDR1 and CDR2: SGHDN and FVKESK. Trimming cost V 1 base and J 7 bases, with 8 bases left between them. This chain's CDR3 is CASSQVQPNSPLHF. The CDR3 bases are TGTGCCAGCAGCCAAGTACAGCCAAATTCACCCCTCCACTTT.

The chain employs TRBV10-2 and TRBJ1-1; 8 positions match TRBD1. This CDR3 region has 14 residues. Per the germline V gene, CDR1 is WSHSY and CDR2 is SAAADI. Trimming cost V 4 bases and J 4 bases; bases outside gene matches: 5. CDR3 in amino acids: CASSAGQGSTEAFF. Written as DNA, the CDR3 is TGCGCCAGCAGTGCTGGACAGGGTAGCACTGAAGCTTTCTTT.

The chain is built from TRBV28 and TRBJ1-5; 7 nucleotides align to TRBD1. Germline assignment: CDR1 MDHEN and CDR2 SYDVKM. This CDR3 is 18 amino acids long. J gave up 3 bases and V 3 bases, and 14 bases lay outside the gene matches. DNA of the CDR3: TGTGCCAGCAGTTTTATAGCGCCAGGGGGGATTTACAATCAGCCCCAGCATTTT. This encodes CASSFIAPGGIYNQPQHF.

J is TRBJ1-2 and V is TRBV20-1; D is perhaps TRBD1 (5 bases). V lost 6 bases and J lost 8, with 13 bases in between. The CDR3 runs 11 residues. In germline, CDR1 is DFQATT, CDR2 SNEGSKA (reference sequence). CDR3 sequence reads: CSAVKGLGYTF. DNA for the CDR3: TGCAGTGCCGTTAAGGGGCTCGGCTACACCTTC.

The chain employs TRBV3-1 (or the pseudogene TRBV3-2) and TRBJ1-2; D gene unclear. CDR3 length equals 14 residues. From germline, CDR1 is LGHDT and CDR2 YNNKEL (reference sequence). Trimming took off 1 base at V and 7 bases at J, with 13 bases between the two ends. Written as DNA, the CDR3 is TGTGCCAGCAGCCAAGGTACAGCCCTATTTGGCTACACCTTC. This gives the protein CASSQGTALFGYTF.

This chain links TRBV28 with TRBJ2-3, with 8 bases matching TRBD2. V was pared by 8 bases and J by 4 bases, with 11 bases of the junction left unmatched. Germline CDR1 MDHEN, CDR2 SYDVKM. This CDR3 spans 15 amino acids. CDR3 residues: CASPPRAGVADTQYF. For the CDR3, the DNA is TGTGCCAGCCCGCCCCGAGCGGGAGTTGCAGATACGCAGTATTTT.

To note about this clone: The sample has other DNA sequences that encode this CDR3 too. This CDR3 is CASRGTGGTYEQYF. For the CDR3, the DNA is TGTGCCAGCAGAGGGACAGGGGGAACCTACGAGCAGTACTTC. V and J are TRBV2 and TRBJ2-7; 11 bases agree with TRBD1. J lost 2 bases, V lost 6 bases, and 3 bases had no gene match. Germline assignment: CDR1 SNHLY and CDR2 FYNNEI. The CDR3 extends over 14 amino acids.

The genes are TRBV5-8 and TRBJ1-1; unclear D gene. The V and J ends lost 10 bases and 5 bases respectively, with 21 bases between them. Germline V CDR1 and CDR2: SGHTS, YDEGEE. The CDR3 covers 14 residues. In nucleotides, the CDR3 is TGTGCCTTACCGGTTCCAGGTTCAAGAACTGAAGCTTTCTTT. Its translation: CALPVPGSRTEAFF.

The rearrangement joins TRBV6-6 to TRBJ2-5; D might be TRBD2 (6 bases). The CDR3 extends over 16 amino acids. Germline V gives CDR1 MNHNY, CDR2 SVGAGI (reference sequence). V lost 6 bases and J 6 bases, leaving 23 bases between the germline ends. The CDR3 DNA follows: TGTGCCAGCAGGCGCGGAGTAGCGGCTGAACGTAAGACCCAGTACTTC. It codes for CASRRGVAAERKTQYF.